This T cell receptor (beta chain) was sequenced in a study of blood T cell repertoires in COVID-19. Background on the study: Samples of COVID-19 (acute and convalescent) were obtained from the United States, Italy and Spain. PBMCs, B-cell-depleted T cells, or T cells provided the cDNA or gDNA that made up the material.

V was pared by 0 bases and J by 3 bases, with 18 bases between. The CDR3 spans 18 residues. Germline lookup yields CDR1 LGHDT and CDR2 YNNKEL (reference sequence). Original methodology: Scientists estimated how many nucleated cells there were by amplifying reference gene primers. Sequencing used immunoSEQ multiplex PCR; TCRdb keeps in-frame clones, though not all of them. That table is the source of V, J and clone size, and D and trimming were worked out from the DNA. Among about 300,000 clones listed, about four fifths were seen once. This receptor was obtained from a human donor with COVID-19, enrolled during active disease. The donor label of this sample is uncertain. The sample taken for sequencing was peripheral blood. The rearrangement joins TRBV3-1 (or the pseudogene TRBV3-2) to TRBJ1-5, with TRBD1 as a possible D gene (6 bases). This CDR3 is CASSQDTRGLTYNQPQHF. The CDR3, as DNA: TGTGCCAGCAGCCAAGATACCAGGGGCTTGACCTACAATCAGCCCCAGCATTTT.